A single T cell receptor (beta chain) is shown here with its context. The sample is drawn from a study of monozygotic twins with cystic fibrosis. Germline trimming cut 3 bases from V and 3 bases from J; bases unmatched to any gene: 3. This CDR3 contains 15 residues. Germline-derived CDR1 and CDR2 are KGHSH and LQKENI. The method was immunoSEQ multiplex PCR; TCRdb's version includes in-frame clones alone and lacks a portion of them. The sample yields about 17,000 clones, about 96% seen once. The chain joins TRBV18 to TRBJ2-5; 11 bases fit TRBD2. This clonotype was sampled from a girl aged 2-10 years with cystic fibrosis. The specimen was blood. In DNA, the CDR3 is TGTGCCAGCTCACCCCCGGGACTAGCGGAAGAGACCCAGTACTTC. It is translated as CASSPPGLAEETQYF.